Below are 5 T cell receptor beta chains sequenced from a single sample in a study of regulatory T cells in long-lasting Graves disease. Time point described: persistent/refractory GD, antithyroid drugs over 5 years with positive TRAb. TCR sequences were obtained from RNA taken from PBMCs. Libraries of TCR beta came from iRepertoire HTBI primers plus Arm-PCR of CDR3 regions. TCRdb itself ran the multiplex PCR reads through MiXCR, one entry per CDR3 protein. This sample carries approximately 380,000 distinct CDR3 sequences, 20% to 25% of them seen once, and the ten largest clones take 20% to 25%. Sequenced material: peripheral blood mononuclear cells (PBMCs), taken when the disease was refractory, from a patient treated with antithyroid drugs. The receptors were sampled from a female donor with Graves disease.

This clonotype occurred a few times. The chain couples TRBV5-1 to TRBJ2-7; 9 bases align to TRBD1. Germline CDR1 is SGHRS and CDR2 is YFSETQ. V was pared by 3 bases and J by 6 bases, with 10 bases of the junction left unmatched. The CDR3 totals 15 residues. The CDR3 nucleotides read TGCGCCAGCAGCTCGTACAGGGGGCAAGGTCGCGAGCAGTACTTC. The encoded protein is CASSSYRGQGREQYF. Using reference TRBV5-1 and TRBJ2-7 for the parts outside the CDR3, the full variable domain is KAGVTQTPRYLIKTRGQQVTLSCSPISGHRSVSWYQQTPGQGLQFLFEYFSETQRNKGNFPGRFSGRQFSNSRSEMNVSTLELGDSALYLCASSSYRGQGREQYFGPGTRLTVT.

This clonotype was seen ten or more times. J is TRBJ1-4 and V is TRBV5-6; D call uncertain. Germline lookup yields CDR1 SGHDT and CDR2 YYEEEE. The CDR3 is made up of 14 amino acids. Trimming took 2 bases from V and 6 from J, leaving 11 bases between them. The CDR3 reads CASSFGPSYEKLFF. CDR3 sequence (DNA): TGTGCCAGCAGCTTTGGCCCGAGCTATGAAAAACTGTTTTTT.

This clonotype was detected many times. The chain carries TRBV30 and TRBJ2-7; TRBD1 might be the D (6 bases). From germline, CDR1 is GTSNPN and CDR2 SVGIG (reference sequence). The CDR3 runs 12 residues. Trimming pared 8 bases from V and 7 bases from J, leaving 18 bases between. The CDR3 coding sequence is TGTGCCCTGGCCAGGGGAGCTGGGGAGCAGTACTTC. Protein sequence: CALARGAGEQYF.

This clonotype was detected only a few times. The chain joins TRBV3-2 to TRBJ1-2. TRBV3-2 is a documented pseudogene. The CDR3 is 18 amino acids. CDR3 coding DNA: TGTGCCAGCACCCTACAACCAGTCCTGGAGGACGCTATCTATGGCTACACCTTC. Its translation: CASTLQPVLEDAIYGYTF.

V is TRBV6-2 or TRBV6-3 and J is TRBJ2-7; D remains ambiguous. Looked up from germline, CDR1 is MNHEY and CDR2 is SVGEGT. The CDR3 sequence is 15 residues long. Trimming left V 0 bases short and J 3 bases short, with 12 bases between. In DNA form, the CDR3 reads TGTGCCAGCAGTTACTCGAAAGGGATTTTCTACGAGCAGTACTTC. Its translation: CASSYSKGIFYEQYF.